Listed below are T cell receptor beta chains from one sample, sequenced in a study of blood T cell repertoires in COVID-19. The method was immunoSEQ multiplex PCR; TCRdb's version includes in-frame clones alone and lacks a portion of them. Of fewer than 450,000 clones listed, about 89% are singletons. Source material: peripheral blood. The receptors were gathered from a woman between 45 and 65 years old with COVID-19, enrolled during active disease. CDR3s leave out the opening cysteine and the closing phenylalanine or tryptophan.

j_gene,len,v_gene,CDR3aa
TRBJ2-7,12,TRBV6-5,ASSSGLQSYEQY
TRBJ1-4,12,TRBV3-1/TRBV3-2,ASSWGGTNEKLF
TRBJ1-2,12,TRBV27,ASSSGTGDYGYT
TRBJ2-5,14,TRBV28,ASSTGTSGSLRTQY
TRBJ1-3,11,TRBV7-2,ASSSGGGNTIY
TRBJ2-2,13,TRBV19,ASKFSGGGDGELF
TRBJ1-2,11,TRBV11-3,ASSLDSGYGYT
TRBJ2-7,16,TRBV5-1,ASSARLAGNGFSDEQY
TRBJ1-2,10,TRBV29-1,SVESRVDGYT
TRBJ2-3,14,TRBV11-3,ASSEGTSGSTDTQY
TRBJ1-1,13,TRBV5-4,ASSTGGTGRSEAF
TRBJ1-3,13,TRBV5-5,ASFGTGGSGNTIY
TRBJ2-1,15,TRBV21-1,ASSKGRTSGIHNEQF
TRBJ2-1,13,TRBV3-1/TRBV3-2,ASSQGEGGHNEQF
TRBJ2-2,16,TRBV21-1,ASSKGGGQDANTGELF
TRBJ1-2,9,TRBV12-3/TRBV12-4,ASGVEEGYT
TRBJ2-7,13,TRBV5-6,ASSSPPRSSYEQY
TRBJ2-1,14,TRBV3-1/TRBV3-2,ASSQVSSGSVTEQF
TRBJ2-3,14,TRBV18,ASSLRTSGSTDTQY
TRBJ2-6,16,TRBV18,ASSQGLAGASGANVLT
TRBJ2-7,15,TRBV2,ASKQGLAEGISYEQY
TRBJ2-1,12,TRBV24-1,ATSGPSPNNEQF
TRBJ1-2,13,TRBV30,AWSVQRSASDGYT
TRBJ2-6,14,TRBV19,ASIGLGDSGANVLT
TRBJ2-2,17,TRBV10-3,AISSQGSVSGSETGELF
TRBJ1-5,11,TRBV12-3/TRBV12-4,ASSFRENQPQH
TRBJ1-2,10,TRBV20-1,SASFSVYGYT
TRBJ2-3,10,TRBV29-1,SVVEHTDTQY
TRBJ2-7,10,TRBV6-6,ASTQDYVEQY
TRBJ2-3,15,TRBV24-1,ATSDSRTSARRDTQY
TRBJ1-1,12,TRBV29-1,STPGEVLRTEAF
TRBJ2-5,13,TRBV6-5,ASSYKTGGQETQY
TRBJ1-1,11,TRBV6-5,ASRAAPNTEAF
TRBJ2-3,15,TRBV18,ASSPQEVSGSTDTQY
TRBJ2-7,12,TRBV5-6,ASRPWGGSYEQY
TRBJ2-3,11,TRBV7-2,ASSLGGADTQY
TRBJ1-1,13,TRBV11-3,ASSSPLVSVTEAF
TRBJ1-3,17,TRBV6-2/TRBV6-3,ASSYSKQQGPISGNTIY
TRBJ1-5,14,TRBV30,AWSRARDFSNQPQH
TRBJ1-6,13,TRBV19,ASSPTPGQGAPLH
TRBJ2-3,15,TRBV5-4,ASSLAGLAGSGDTQY
TRBJ2-7,11,TRBV29-1,SVGRGRTNEQY
TRBJ1-1,9,TRBV19,ASGQGTEAF
TRBJ2-7,10,TRBV10-1,ASSSRLYEQY
TRBJ2-5,10,TRBV2,ASSETGGTQY